This T cell receptor (beta chain) comes out of a study of T cells in Graves' hyperthyroidism and ophthalmopathy (dated by TCRdb to between 2018 and 2021). With regard to the full study: Peripheral blood samples were taken at initial diagnosis, before any treatment was given. The 75 to 100 discovery patients were randomly split 7:3 into training and test sets. The paper describes TCR Vbeta CDR3 sequencing of 120 to 150 peripheral blood samples, made up of 40 to 45 ophthalmopathy patients, 70 to 75 hyperthyroidism patients and 17 progressor patients. A discovery cohort of about 95 patients, approximately 45 with Graves' ophthalmopathy and approximately 57 with stable Graves' hyperthyroidism, was used to find distinguishing TCR V-J signatures. Following sampling, methimazole starting at 30 mg daily was given to hyperthyroidism patients, and high-dose intravenous methylprednisolone was given to ophthalmopathy patients. Thyroid tissue and blood T-cell repertoires from several Graves' hyperthyroidism patients were also compared in the study. Whether ophthalmopathy could be predicted prospectively was tested in an independent validation cohort made up of under 20 hyperthyroidism patients plus 17 patients who later progressed to ophthalmopathy.

On this clonotype: The target of this receptor is not known. The junction departs from the called germline gene at one end, perhaps through a read error.

TCR beta CDR3 regions were amplified from RNA transcripts. A first-round RT-PCR of the TCR CDR3 used the HTBI primer set with the Qiagen OneStep RT-PCR kit. The libraries were constructed in a second round of multiplex PCR and then size-selected and purified. The libraries were sequenced on an Illumina HiSeq2000 using paired-end 100 bp reads. As for the original processing: Raw data were processed with SOAPnuke, discarding reads with adapters, uncalled bases, mean Phred below 15, or no exact constant-primer or identifier match. COPE v1.2.5 was used to merge high-quality paired reads, and clonotypes were defined as unique nucleotide sequences. MiTCR v1.1 was used to align clonotypes to the IMGT TRBV, TRBD and TRBJ reference segments. The analysis was restricted to V-J combinations with a frequency above 0.0001, which together covered 99% to 99.2% of the repertoires. The TCS score was defined as the ratio of F50 (clonal expansion) to E x V (chaos), calculated using BLOSUM62-based TCRdist between CDR3 peptides within each V-J. Welch's t-statistics and random forest reduced fewer than 600 V-J features to roughly 13, which were used in a naive Bayes classifier (R e1071). The similarity between thyroid and blood repertoires was quantified using the Morisita-Horn index. The public reads were reanalyzed by TCRdb: fastp trimming at Q25, MiXCR alignment, in-frame beta chains only. Identical CDR3 proteins give one entry, which carries the most common genes and DNA. TCRdb, not the original authors, processed these V and J calls. In this sample the table shows some 800,000 distinct CDR3 sequences, roughly 37% of which occur a single time. The ten largest clones take up 7.5% to 9.5% of the sample.

Overall study results and their limits: Most expanded thyroid clonotypes (frequency above 0.001) were also found in blood, which suggests that blood repertoires may mirror thyroid immune responses. Ophthalmopathy was separated from stable hyperthyroidism by a 13 V-J signature model, with approximately 89% sensitivity and roughly 81% specificity obtained in cross-validation and 80%/75% obtained in testing. Sample size was not statistically predetermined, and investigators were not blinded to group allocation. In validation, the model predicted progression to ophthalmopathy with approximately 69% sensitivity and approximately 74% specificity, a median of 6.5 months before onset.

Counted from cysteine to phenylalanine, this CDR3 has 16 amino acids. The retained sequence is limited to the CDR3, 48 bases, with the frame set at the first base. The germline V gene gives CDR1 as SGHVS and CDR2 as FQNEAQ. Graves' hyperthyroidism was defined as stable when no progression to ophthalmopathy occurred over 18 months of follow-up. Hyperthyroidism patients were newly diagnosed, had a disease duration of under 2 months, and were aged 18 to 65 years. The study excluded patients with uncontrolled infections, other autoimmune diseases, pregnancy or lactation. Clinical symptoms, serum thyroxine and TRAb, thyroid ultrasound, and orbital computed tomography formed the basis for the diagnoses. Ficoll-Paque density gradient centrifugation was used to isolate PBMCs from around 9.1 ml of fresh peripheral blood. Trizol reagent was used to extract total RNA, and RNA quality was then checked on an Agilent 2100 Bioanalyzer.

The sequence was collected from a man between 18 and 29 years old with Graves' hyperthyroidism. This receptor chain uses TRBV7-8 and TRBJ2-6, with 7 middle bases fitting TRBD1. The sequenced sample was blood. The CDR3 region has the sequence CASSQEGGAGANVLTF. The nucleotide sequence is TGCGCCAGCAGCCAAGAAGGGGGCGCCGGGGCCAACGTCCTGACTTTC.